This T cell receptor beta chain was sequenced for a study of T cells in Graves' hyperthyroidism and ophthalmopathy. Study-wide points: A 13 V-J signature model discriminated ophthalmopathy versus stable hyperthyroidism. Most clonotypes expanded in thyroid above 0.001 were likewise present in blood.

Amplified TCR beta CDR3 regions came from RNA transcripts. During a first-round RT-PCR of the TCR CDR3, the HTBI primer set was used. TCRdb reanalysed the multiplex PCR reads using MiXCR and keeps one entry per CDR3 protein. The sample holds hundreds of thousands of distinct CDR3 sequences, 45% seen once. This clonotype was seen more than once but under ten times. Its antigen is as yet unknown. At one end the junction does not follow the germline gene, possibly because of a read error. Germline values: CDR1 ENHRY, CDR2 SYGVKD. This CDR3 has 14 residues. Any patient presenting with uncontrolled infection, other autoimmune disease, pregnancy or lactation was left out.

The chain couples TRBV10-3 to TRBJ1-3, with D hard to call. The sequenced sample consisted of peripheral blood or thyroid tissue (not recorded which). This TCR derives from an adult man with Graves' disease, either hyperthyroidism or ophthalmopathy (not recorded which). CDR3 amino acids: CASSPHSSGNTIYF. The CDR3 region has the DNA TGTGCCAGCAGTCCCCACAGCTCTGGAAACACCATATATTTT.